One TCR beta chain is described in this entry. Its antigen is unknown. It has no much larger one-base neighbor in the sample; base qualities were not kept. This specimen belongs to a study of shared clonotypes between healthy human individuals (dated by TCRdb to 2019 to 2021). Background for the entire study: The cohort included a few men and a couple of women between 18 and 49 years of age. Blood TCR repertoires of roughly 5 healthy adults were deeply sequenced to estimate repertoire size and the extent of clonotype sharing between individuals. Different laboratories and diverse techniques were used to prepare libraries and sequence TCR repertoires, to increase sequencing depth and limit assay-specific biases. Per donor, leukapheresis produced somewhere between about 0.94 and 8.9 billion PBMCs. For each donor, CD4 naive and CD4 memory were each given three plates, CD8 naive was given two plates, and CD8 memory was given one plate. Study-wide conclusions, independent of this receptor: Rarefaction of sorted-subset datasets indicated incomplete sequencing despite the large sequencing depth. Sampling was restricted to blood, and TCR repertoires in tissue are likely to differ from TCR repertoires in blood. When four donors were compared, the shared fraction of clonotypes was about 5% for naive CD4, roughly 3.4% for naive CD8, 2.3% for memory CD4, and under 0.5% for memory CD8. Based on pairwise subsampling, the degree of clonotype sharing among donors was expected to be affected by sequencing depth. Clonotypes shared by all four sorted-subset donors showed higher generation probabilities than non-shared clonotypes. Because the study included only a small number of donors, the genetic and exposure-history diversity represented was limited. Naive subsets generally had larger estimated clonotype richness than memory subsets did.

The donors were healthy, HIV-negative adults who had no recently reported acute infections or vaccinations. Every donor was a Caucasian adult residing in Nashville, Tennessee, USA. CD4+ T cells were enriched through magnetic negative selection, after which naive cells were positively selected on CD45RA and the remaining negative fraction served as the memory subset. After blood collection by leukapheresis, PBMCs were isolated using Ficoll-Histopaque density gradient centrifugation and then cryopreserved in the vapor phase of liquid nitrogen. Analytical flow cytometry was used to check the purity and quantity of every magnetically sorted T cell population. Genomic DNA was isolated from every sorted fraction and measured by UV absorbance on a Nanodrop 2000c. V and J are truncated by 2 bases and 3 bases respectively, leaving an intervening sequence of 7 bases. CDR1 and CDR2, per the germline V gene, are LGHNT and FRNRAP. The CDR3 goes from the cysteine to the phenylalanine over 13 residues. Only the CDR3 region is kept as DNA, spanning 39 bases read in frame from base 1.

Using the deep immunoSEQ assay, TCR CDR3 regions were amplified from genomic DNA by multiplex PCR. Extracted genomic DNA from each cell subset was spread evenly across all wells of several immunoSEQ 96-well plates, with each plate serving as a replicate. For sorted subsets, each replicate PCR was loaded with approximately 190 ng genomic DNA, equivalent to 30,000 or so T cell genomes. Purified libraries were quantified with a Qubit 3.0 fluorometer, sized on a Bioanalyzer 2100, and re-quantified with the KAPA Library Quantification kit. A separate single-read 150-cycle Illumina NextSeq 550 flow cell was used to sequence each immunoSEQ 96-well plate. As for the authors' bioinformatics: Because the immunoSEQ output held only junctional sequences and lacked quality scores, the filtering could not match the filtering applied to full-length reads. Sequences were annotated with PyIR, a Python wrapper for IgBLAST v1.9, using IMGT germline references to assign V/J genes and CDR3. Reads were filtered out if the reads had weak V/J assignments (E-value above 1e-6), no CDR3, stop codons, out-of-frame junctions, or ambiguous translated residues. V3J clonotypes were defined by identical inferred V gene, J gene, and CDR3 amino acid sequence. The percentage overlap between two repertoires was calculated by dividing the number of shared unique clonotypes by the size of the smaller repertoire. Repertoire richness was assessed with RTK rarefaction, the Chao1 estimator, and Recon v2.1 estimates of unobserved clonotypes. For all TCRbeta clonotypes obtained by the gDNA method from four donors, generation probabilities were computed with OLGA. TCRdb took over this immuneACCESS table, retaining in-frame rearrangements with V and J assigned. Such tables are incomplete; in checked studies, under half of the missing clones stem from an unresolved V gene, and the remainder is unexplained. V, J and clone size are those of that table, while D and trimming were read from the DNA. The sample table contains a few million clones; only one count was recorded for approximately 93% of them. About 0.37% of the sample is in the top ten clones.

The V and J segments used are TRBV12-5 and TRBJ2-5; the D segment could be TRBD2, given 5 matching bases. Source material: naive CD4+ T cells from PBMCs. Taken with the paper, the label for cell subset or site translates to: CD45RA+ positively selected. The sequence came from a man younger than 35 in good health. Some clones in this sample may be carry-over from other donors' samples. The CDR3 region reads CASGLIGEETQYF. DNA sequence: TGTGCTAGTGGTTTGATCGGGGAAGAGACCCAGTACTTC.